The sequence of this T cell receptor (beta chain) was determined in a study of human T cells and chemical hapten exposure. The study's findings and limits: Having alopecia, the donors may differ immunologically from healthy people.

The CDR3 contains 14 residues. CDR1 SGHDT and CDR2 YYEEEE come from the germline V gene. The V end lost 3 bases, the J end lost 4 bases, and 12 bases lay between the germline ends. Stated time point: patch test 1, 2 weeks after DPC sensitization. Treatment reported: therapeutic diphenylcyclopropenone sensitization with weekly scalp DPC. TCRdb re-called the RACE reads with MiXCR, one entry per CDR3 protein. The sample lists tens of thousands of distinct CDR3 sequences, 8% to 11% occurring once. This clonotype was observed a few times. Antigen: not known. This sequence was found in a middle-aged man with alopecia areata. Some clones in this sample may be carry-over from other donors' samples. The rearrangement joins TRBV5-6 to TRBJ2-3; D may be TRBD1 or TRBD2 (6 bases each). Sequences were derived from whole blood, sampled in connection with sensitization to the hapten diphenylcyclopropenone (DPC). The CDR3 region has the DNA TGTGCCAGCAGCTCCCAGGGGACTTCAGATACGCAGTATTTT. It encodes CASSSQGTSDTQYF.